This T cell receptor beta chain is drawn from a study of control samples from healthy donors and cancer patients. Data came from immunoSEQ multiplex PCR; TCRdb stores just in-frame clones and leaves some out. Here the sample spans about 100,000 clones, 85% to 90% being singletons. Germline V gene sequence: CDR1 MNHEY, CDR2 SVGEGT. CDR3 length: 15 residues. V was cut by 2 bases and J by 4 bases, with 11 bases left in between. The sample comprised blood. The clonotype was recovered from a young man in good health. The chain recombines TRBV6-2 or TRBV6-3 with TRBJ2-2, with D possibly being TRBD1 (6 bases). CDR3 region: CASSYQGPPTGELFF. In DNA, the CDR3 is TGTGCCAGCAGTTACCAGGGGCCCCCCACCGGGGAGCTGTTTTTT.